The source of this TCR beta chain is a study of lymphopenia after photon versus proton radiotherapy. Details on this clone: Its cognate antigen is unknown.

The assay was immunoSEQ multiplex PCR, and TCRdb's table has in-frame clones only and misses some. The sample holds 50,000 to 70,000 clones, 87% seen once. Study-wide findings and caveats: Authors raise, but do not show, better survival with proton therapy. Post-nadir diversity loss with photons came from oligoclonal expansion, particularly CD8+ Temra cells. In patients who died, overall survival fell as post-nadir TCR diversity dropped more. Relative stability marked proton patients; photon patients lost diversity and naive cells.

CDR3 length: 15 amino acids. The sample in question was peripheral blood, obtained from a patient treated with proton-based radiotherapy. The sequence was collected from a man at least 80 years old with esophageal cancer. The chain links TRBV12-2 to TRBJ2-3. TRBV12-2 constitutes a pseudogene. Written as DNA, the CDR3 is TGTGCAAGTCCCGCCGGACGCGGAGAAGGAGATACGCAGTATTTT. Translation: CASPAGRGEGDTQYF.